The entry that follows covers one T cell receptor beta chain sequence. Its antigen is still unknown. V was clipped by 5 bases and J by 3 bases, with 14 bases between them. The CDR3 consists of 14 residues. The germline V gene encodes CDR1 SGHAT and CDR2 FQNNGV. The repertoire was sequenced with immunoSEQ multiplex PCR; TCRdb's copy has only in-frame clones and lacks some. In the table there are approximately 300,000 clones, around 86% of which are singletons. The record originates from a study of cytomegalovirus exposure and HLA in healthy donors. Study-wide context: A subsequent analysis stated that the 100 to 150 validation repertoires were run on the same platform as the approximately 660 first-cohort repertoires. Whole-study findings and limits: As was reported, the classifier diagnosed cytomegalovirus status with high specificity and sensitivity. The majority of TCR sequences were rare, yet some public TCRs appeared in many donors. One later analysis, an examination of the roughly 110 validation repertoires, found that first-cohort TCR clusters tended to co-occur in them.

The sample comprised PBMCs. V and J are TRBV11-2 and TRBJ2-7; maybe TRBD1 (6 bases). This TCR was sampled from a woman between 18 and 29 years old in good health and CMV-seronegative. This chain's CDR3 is CASSPRDNRYEQYF. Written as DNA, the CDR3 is TGTGCCAGCAGCCCCCGGGACAACCGCTACGAGCAGTACTTC.